This TCR beta chain was recovered during a study of regulatory T cells in long-lasting Graves disease. As to time point: newly diagnosed GD, antithyroid drugs for less than 3 months. Making the TCR library involved RNA that had been extracted from PBMCs. Investigators prepared the TCR beta libraries by applying iRepertoire HTBI primers and Arm-PCR of CDR3 regions. TCRdb reanalysed the multiplex PCR reads using MiXCR and keeps one entry per CDR3 protein. The data show about 540,000 distinct CDR3 sequences, approximately 15% seen once. With 7 bases clipped from V and 1 base from J, the junction kept 5 bases outside the gene matches. CDR3 length equals 13 residues. CDR1 and CDR2 from the germline V gene are SQVTM and ANQGSEA. This clonotype was observed many times. A further study also used this sample, focusing on T cells in Graves' hyperthyroidism and ophthalmopathy.

This chain joins TRBV29-1 and TRBJ1-1, with 8 bases that match TRBD1. Sequencing was performed on peripheral blood mononuclear cells (PBMCs), taken at new diagnosis, from a patient treated with antithyroid drugs. The clonotype originates from a man aged 30 to 45 with Graves disease. This chain's CDR3 is CSGLDRGNTEAFF. The CDR3 DNA reads TGCAGCGGGCTAGACAGGGGGAACACTGAAGCTTTCTTT.